This T cell receptor (beta chain) was captured in a study of OX40 agonist ivuxolimab in advanced cancers. Of note for this clone: The antigen remains unidentified.

Sequencing used immunoSEQ multiplex PCR; TCRdb keeps in-frame clones, though not all of them. The sample has fewer than 35,000 clones, approximately 90% seen once. Broader study findings: Determination of antigen specificity was not performed for the expanded peripheral T cells.

The CDR3 covers 14 residues. CDR1 is SEHNR, CDR2 FQNEAQ, per germline (reference sequence). V shed 5 bases and J shed 3 bases, with 14 bases lying between them. Autoimmune disease history or systemic immunosuppression was exclusionary. Here the sequenced sample was CD4+ or CD8+ T cells sorted from blood, taken in a trial of the OX40 agonist ivuxolimab. The receptor was derived from an adult with an advanced solid tumor such as melanoma, head and neck, liver or kidney cancer. The V call is TRBV7-9, the J call TRBJ2-7; D possibly matches TRBD1 or TRBD2 (5 bases each). CDR3 DNA: TGTGCCAGCAGCCGACCGATGGGGGTCTACGAGCAGTACTTC. It codes for CASSRPMGVYEQYF.